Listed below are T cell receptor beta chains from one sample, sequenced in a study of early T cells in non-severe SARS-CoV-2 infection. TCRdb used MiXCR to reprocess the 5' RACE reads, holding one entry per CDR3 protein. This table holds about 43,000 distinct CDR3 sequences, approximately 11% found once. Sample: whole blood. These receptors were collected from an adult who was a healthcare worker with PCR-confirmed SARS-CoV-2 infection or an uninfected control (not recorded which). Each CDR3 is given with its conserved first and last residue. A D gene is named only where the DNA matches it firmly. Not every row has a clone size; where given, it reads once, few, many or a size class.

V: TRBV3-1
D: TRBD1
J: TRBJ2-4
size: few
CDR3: CASSRGQGINIQYF
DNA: TGTGCCAGCAGCCGTGGACAGGGGATAAACATTCAGTACTTC

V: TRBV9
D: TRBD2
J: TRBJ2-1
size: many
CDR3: CASSVGVAGAYNEQFF
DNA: TGTGCCAGCAGCGTAGGGGTAGCGGGGGCCTACAATGAGCAGTTCTTC

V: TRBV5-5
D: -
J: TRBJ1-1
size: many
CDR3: CASSVVSTEAFF
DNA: TGTGCCAGCAGCGTAGTGAGCACTGAAGCTTTCTTT

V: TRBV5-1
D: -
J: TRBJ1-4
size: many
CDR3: CASSLWRATNEKLFF
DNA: TGCGCCAGCAGCTTATGGCGGGCAACTAATGAAAAACTGTTTTTT

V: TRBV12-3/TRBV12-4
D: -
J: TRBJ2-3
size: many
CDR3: CASSFAQTTDTQYF
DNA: TGTGCCAGCAGTTTTGCACAGACCACAGATACGCAGTATTTT

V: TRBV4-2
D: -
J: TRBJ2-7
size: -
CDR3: CASSRSQGSYEQYF
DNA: TGTGCCAGCAGCCGCAGTCAAGGCTCCTACGAGCAGTACTTC

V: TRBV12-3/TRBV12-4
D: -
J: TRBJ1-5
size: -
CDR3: CASSPGEGVPQHF
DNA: TGTGCCAGCAGCCCCGGGGAGGGGGTGCCCCAGCATTTT

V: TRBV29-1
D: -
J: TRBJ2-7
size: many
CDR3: CSAVAGNSYEQYF
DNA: TGCAGCGCCGTGGCAGGGAACTCCTACGAGCAGTACTTC

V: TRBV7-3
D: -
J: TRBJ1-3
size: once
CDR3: CASSLSGPASGNTIYF
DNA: TGTGCCAGCAGCTTATCGGGACCCGCCTCTGGAAACACCATATATTTT

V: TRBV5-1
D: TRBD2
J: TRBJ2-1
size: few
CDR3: CASSLESMGLADEQFF
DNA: TGCGCCAGCAGCTTGGAAAGTATGGGACTAGCTGATGAGCAGTTCTTC

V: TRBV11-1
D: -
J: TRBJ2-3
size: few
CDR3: CASSLGAPGRLTADTQYF
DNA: TGTGCCAGCAGCTTAGGGGCTCCGGGACGTCTGACAGCAGATACGCAGTATTTT

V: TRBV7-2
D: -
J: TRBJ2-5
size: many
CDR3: CASRTYQETQYF
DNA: TGTGCCAGCAGGACATACCAAGAGACCCAGTACTTC

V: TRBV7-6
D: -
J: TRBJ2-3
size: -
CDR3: CASSSPFSSTDTQYF
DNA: TGTGCCAGCAGCTCGCCCTTTTCTAGCACAGATACGCAGTATTTT

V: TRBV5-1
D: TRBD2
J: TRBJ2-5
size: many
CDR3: CASSWRLAGDQETQYF
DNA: TGCGCCAGCAGCTGGCGACTAGCGGGGGATCAAGAGACCCAGTACTTC

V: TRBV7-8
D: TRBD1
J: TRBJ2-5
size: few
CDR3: CASSLNRDRGRGQETQYF
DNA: TGTGCCAGCAGCTTAAATCGGGACAGGGGTCGAGGGCAAGAGACCCAGTACTTC

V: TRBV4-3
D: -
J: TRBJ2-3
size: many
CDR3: CASSQDSWRDTQYF
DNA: TGCGCCAGCAGCCAAGATTCTTGGAGGGATACGCAGTATTTT

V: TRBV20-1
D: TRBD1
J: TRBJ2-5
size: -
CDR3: CSAPGTGSRGTQYF
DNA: TGCAGTGCCCCCGGGACAGGGAGTAGGGGGACCCAGTACTTC

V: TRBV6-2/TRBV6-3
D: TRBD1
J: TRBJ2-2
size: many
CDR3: CASSWTGGESGELFF
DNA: TGTGCCAGCAGTTGGACAGGGGGCGAGAGCGGGGAGCTGTTTTTT

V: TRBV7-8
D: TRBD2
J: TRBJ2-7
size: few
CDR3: CASSRWTSGPYEQYF
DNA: TGTGCCAGCAGCCGGTGGACTAGCGGCCCCTACGAGCAGTACTTC

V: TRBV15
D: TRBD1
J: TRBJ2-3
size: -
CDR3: CATSRGGQGAIDTQYF
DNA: TGTGCCACCAGCAGAGGAGGGCAGGGGGCAATAGATACGCAGTATTTT

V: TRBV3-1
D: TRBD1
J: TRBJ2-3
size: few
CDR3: CASSHLTGWADTQYF
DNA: TGTGCCAGCAGCCACCTGACAGGGTGGGCAGATACGCAGTATTTT

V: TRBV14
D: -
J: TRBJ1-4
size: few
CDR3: CASSPFGVKLFF
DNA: TGTGCCAGCAGCCCCTTCGGGGTAAAACTGTTTTTT

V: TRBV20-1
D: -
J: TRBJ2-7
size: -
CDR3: CSAKEGAYEQYF
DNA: TGCAGTGCTAAAGAGGGGGCCTACGAGCAGTACTTC

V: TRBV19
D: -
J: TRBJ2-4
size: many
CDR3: CATNRDFTKNIQYF
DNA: TGTGCCACGAACAGGGACTTTACCAAAAACATTCAGTACTTC

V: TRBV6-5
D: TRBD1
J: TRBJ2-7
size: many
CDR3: CASSTKTGSPSYEQYF
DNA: TGTGCCAGCAGTACTAAGACAGGGTCCCCCTCCTACGAGCAGTACTTC

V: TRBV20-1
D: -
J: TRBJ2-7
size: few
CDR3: CSARPRQAQTSYEQYF
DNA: TGCAGTGCTAGACCAAGACAGGCCCAGACCTCCTACGAGCAGTACTTC

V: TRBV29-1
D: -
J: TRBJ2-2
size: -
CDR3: CSVVLGTGELFF
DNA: TGCAGCGTTGTTTTAGGGACCGGGGAGCTGTTTTTT

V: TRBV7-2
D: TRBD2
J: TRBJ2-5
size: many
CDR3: CASSSLAGPQETQYF
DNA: TGTGCCAGCAGCTCATTAGCGGGGCCCCAAGAGACCCAGTACTTC

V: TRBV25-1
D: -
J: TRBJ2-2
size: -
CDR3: CASSGAPGQGNTGELFF
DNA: TGTGCCAGCAGTGGGGCCCCGGGCCAGGGGAACACCGGGGAGCTGTTTTTT

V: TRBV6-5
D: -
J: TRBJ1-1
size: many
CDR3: CASRGMEEAGENTEAFF
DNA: TGTGCCAGCAGGGGTATGGAAGAGGCAGGGGAGAACACTGAAGCTTTCTTT

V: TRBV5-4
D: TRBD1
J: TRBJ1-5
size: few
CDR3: CASSLDRGPNQPQHF
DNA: TGTGCCAGCAGCTTGGACAGGGGGCCAAATCAGCCCCAGCATTTT

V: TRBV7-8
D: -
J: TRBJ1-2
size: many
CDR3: CASSPVAGGVFGYTF
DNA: TGTGCCAGCAGCCCCGTGGCCGGGGGAGTATTTGGCTACACCTTC

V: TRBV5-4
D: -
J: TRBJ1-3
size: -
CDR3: CASSLGPRQISGNTIYF
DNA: TGTGCCAGCAGCTTGGGGCCACGGCAGATCTCTGGAAACACCATATATTTT

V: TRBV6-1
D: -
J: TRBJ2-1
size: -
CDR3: CASSATIPVYNEQFF
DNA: TGTGCCAGCAGTGCTACAATACCTGTATACAATGAGCAGTTCTTC

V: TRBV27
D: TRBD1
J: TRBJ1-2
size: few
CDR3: CASSFVGTANYGYTF
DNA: TGTGCCAGCAGTTTCGTCGGGACAGCTAACTATGGCTACACCTTC

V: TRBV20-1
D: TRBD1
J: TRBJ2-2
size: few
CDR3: CSARDSTGTGPTGELFF
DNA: TGCAGTGCTAGAGATTCGACCGGGACAGGACCCACCGGGGAGCTGTTTTTT

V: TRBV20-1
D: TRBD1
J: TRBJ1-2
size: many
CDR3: CSAGGTGGRGRANYGYTF
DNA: TGCAGTGCTGGGGGAACAGGGGGAAGGGGACGGGCTAACTATGGCTACACCTTC

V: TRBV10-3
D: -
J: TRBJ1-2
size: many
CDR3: CAISEFREGYGYTF
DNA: TGTGCCATCAGTGAGTTTCGGGAAGGCTATGGCTACACCTTC

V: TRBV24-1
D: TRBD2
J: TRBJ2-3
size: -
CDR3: CATSDTKLADKRDTQYF
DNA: TGTGCCACCAGTGACACCAAACTAGCGGATAAAAGGGATACGCAGTATTTT

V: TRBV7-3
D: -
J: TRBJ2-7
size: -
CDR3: CASSLPTGPSSYEQYF
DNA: TGTGCCAGCAGCTTACCCACAGGGCCGAGCTCCTACGAGCAGTACTTC

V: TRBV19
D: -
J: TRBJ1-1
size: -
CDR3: CASSNFGGNTEAFF
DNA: TGTGCCAGTAGTAATTTTGGGGGGAACACTGAAGCTTTCTTT

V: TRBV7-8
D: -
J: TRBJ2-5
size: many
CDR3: CASSLDQEGTQYF
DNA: TGTGCCAGCAGCTTAGATCAGGAGGGGACCCAGTACTTC

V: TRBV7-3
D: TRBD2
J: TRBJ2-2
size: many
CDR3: CASSSGGATGELFF
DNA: TGTGCCAGCAGCTCCGGGGGGGCCACCGGGGAGCTGTTTTTT

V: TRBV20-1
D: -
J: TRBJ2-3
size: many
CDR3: CSARDGQSTDTQYF
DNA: TGCAGTGCTAGAGATGGGCAAAGCACAGATACGCAGTATTTT

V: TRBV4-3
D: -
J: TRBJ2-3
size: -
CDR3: CASSQDRWVTPSTDTQYF
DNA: TGCGCCAGCAGCCAAGATCGGTGGGTTACACCTAGCACAGATACGCAGTATTTT

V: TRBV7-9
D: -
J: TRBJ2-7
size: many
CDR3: CASSLGAQSYEQYF
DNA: TGTGCCAGCAGCTTAGGGGCACAGTCCTACGAGCAGTACTTC

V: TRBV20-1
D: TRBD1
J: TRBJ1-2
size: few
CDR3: CSARDRGTGAYGYTF
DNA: TGCAGTGCTAGAGATAGAGGGACAGGGGCCTATGGCTACACCTTC

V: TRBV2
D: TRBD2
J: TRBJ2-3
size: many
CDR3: CASKEAGAGTDTQYF
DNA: TGTGCCAGCAAGGAAGCGGGGGCCGGGACAGATACGCAGTATTTT

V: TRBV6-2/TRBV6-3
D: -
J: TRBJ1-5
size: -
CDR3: CATRPWSNQPQHF
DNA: TGTGCCACCCGCCCTTGGAGCAATCAGCCCCAGCATTTT

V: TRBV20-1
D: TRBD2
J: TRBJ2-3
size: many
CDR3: CSAPRLDGGGDLTDTQYF
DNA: TGCAGTGCTCCACGCCTCGACGGCGGGGGGGACCTGACAGATACGCAGTATTTT